This paragraph reports one T cell receptor beta chain. Its recognized antigen is unknown. No clone much larger than this one lies a single base away; base qualities are absent. The cohort consisted of some 670 healthy bone marrow donors. All cohort members were sampled while nominally healthy, although unrecorded immune exposures were likely present. The donor tested CMV seropositive, placing the donor among the 289 seropositive members of the cohort. Each donor provided a peripheral blood sample, and peripheral blood mononuclear cells were used for TCR beta sequencing. The Qiagen DNeasy Blood Extraction Kit was used to extract genomic DNA from the blood cell samples. These data originate in a study of cytomegalovirus exposure and HLA in healthy donors (dated by TCRdb to 2015 to 2018). Notes on the research overall: An earlier analysis of 587 of the donors reported approximately 300 Gb of sequence data and approximately 120 million unique TCR beta sequences obtained from about 200 million T cells. An early release that covered around 590 HLA-typed donors contained 250 to 350 gigabases of sequencing data and about 84 million unique TCR sequences. Among the approximately 400 genotyped donors, approximately 77% belonged to the genetic ancestry cluster associated with self-reported Caucasian donors. The study aimed to test whether signatures of past pathogen exposure could be identified by cataloging public T cell receptors. The study profiled the T cell repertoires of approximately 700 subjects by immunosequencing and related them to cytomegalovirus serostatus. In addition to the first cohort of 666 subjects, a separate validation cohort of 120 different subjects was used. To predict cytomegalovirus infection status, the study brought together high-throughput TCR immunosequencing, statistical association of individual TCRs with disease status, and machine learning. A later analysis re-analyzed previously published TCR beta repertoires from 666 donors and added high-resolution HLA genotyping to study TCR occurrence patterns. Rather than using new phenotypic data, the later analysis identified candidate immune exposures from TCR beta sequences and from how often those sequences occurred across donors. An earlier analysis of around 580 of the donors used high-throughput TCR beta sequencing to judge whether each TCR beta V gene segment behaved as functional or pseudogenic. Donor age, sex, ethnicity and CMV serostatus were compiled alongside the repertoire data. Genome-wide SNP genotypes for about 65% of the roughly 670 donors were used in a later genetic analysis, which treated that subset as a discovery cohort. All discovery cohort repertoires had been generated using a single sequencing platform. Both class I and class II loci were covered by HLA typing, at four-digit resolution. The number of donors typed differed by locus, with about 629-630 for A, B, C, DRB1 and DQB1, over 500 for DQA1, 600 to 610 for DPA1, and under 490 for DPB1. Four to six DR-DQ haplotypes were handled as single units for association and clustering, since linkage in the cohort was strong. Among some 410 genotyped donors of the cohort, an average of about 220,000 unique TCR beta nucleotide sequences was sequenced per donor, of which about 18% were non-productive.

Findings and caveats that apply to the study as a whole: According to a later analysis, parvovirus B19, influenza, CMV and Epstein-Barr virus appeared linked to several top co-occurrence clusters. In a later analysis, HLA-associated TCR beta chains were found to be more clonally expanded and to have lower generation probabilities than equally common non-associated chains. In a later genetic analysis, fewer N-insertions in productive TCRs were reported among donors in an Asian-associated ancestry cluster than the approximately 710-donor mean. The presence/absence analyses assumed that sequencing depth was roughly uniform across donors, and that assumption may not be true. Some IMGT-functional V segments, including TRBV6-2 and TRBV6-3, could not be distinguished by the 87-base-pair reads and were therefore excluded. According to a later analysis, TCR association rates differed among HLA loci, with DRB1 alleles showing the most associated TCRs and HLA-C alleles showing the fewest. Cytomegalovirus status was reported to be diagnosed by the classifier with high specificity and sensitivity in both the original and validation cohorts. Because counts were too low, 15 or so rarely observed V segments, including chromosome 9 orphons, were excluded from the earlier analysis of 587 of the donors. HLA typing was unavailable for some donors at each locus, so association tests used only the typed subset. Strong co-occurrence of HLA alleles, especially DR and DQ, made assigning TCR associations to individual alleles difficult. A later analysis associated 15,000 or so TCR beta sequences with specific HLA alleles at a false discovery rate of 0.05. A total of around 150 TCR beta chains were listed by the study as associated with cytomegalovirus. According to the authors, the approach could potentially be generalized to other disease states and immunological phenotypes. Across donors, most TCR sequences were observed very rarely, whereas some public TCRs were present in many individuals. In this cohort, only TCR beta chains were sequenced, and detectable features were limited by the absence of alpha or paired-chain data. A few of the identified cytomegalovirus-associated TCR beta chains were confirmed in vitro to be specific for cytomegalovirus antigens. For the cohort, immune exposure information was limited to CMV serostatus. A further reported finding was that TCR beta sequences accurately predicted the HLA-A and HLA-B alleles for most subjects in the first cohort. Linkage disequilibrium might explain the correlated functional status among segregating V segments, but an unknown experimental factor could not be ruled out. A later genetic analysis associated a missense DCLRE1C variant with V-gene and J-gene trimming of TCR beta chains, and an independent cohort replicated the association. A cluster of highly shared sequence variants was judged likely to represent a technical artifact of the sequencing pipeline. Most CMV-associated TCR beta chains appeared to be HLA-restricted in a later analysis, and the HLA associations seemed to be driven largely by CMV exposure. Broadly in line with IMGT annotations, most TCR beta V segments showed up in productive rearrangements about 87% or about 30% of the time in an earlier analysis of under 700 of the donors.

The protocol used for the library was the immunoSEQ multiplex PCR assay. The multiplex PCR relied on a mix of 60 forward primers for TCR Vbeta segments and 13 reverse primers for TCR Jbeta segments. The CDR3 region of rearranged TCR beta genes was amplified from genomic DNA with a multiplex PCR assay. The Illumina HiSeq System was used to sequence the amplified TCR beta libraries as 87-base-pair reads. The study's own analysis went as follows. In a later analysis, 80 million or so unique TCR beta chains were counted across the 500 to 700 repertoires, and approximately 11 million of these chains were shared by at least two donors. Raw reads were error-corrected and collapsed into unique sequences with a nearest-neighbor algorithm that merged closely related sequences to remove PCR and sequencing errors. Alignment of CDR3 sequences to IMGT reference sequences was used to assign V, D and J gene segments. For a sequence to be retained, a match of at least six nucleotides to both a V gene segment and a J gene segment was required. A rearrangement was called productive if the CDR3 had no stop codons and remained in frame with V and J, and every other rearrangement was called non-productive. Following IMGT convention, CDR3 was defined as the stretch from the second conserved V-encoded cysteine to the conserved J-encoded phenylalanine. Sequences without an unambiguous match to a single V gene segment were excluded from the earlier analysis of several hundred of the donors. In an earlier analysis of approximately 550 of the donors, V segments were called functional above 56.7% productive rearrangements and were called segregating when the between-donor standard deviation exceeded 5%. To diagnose cytomegalovirus status from the catalog of TCR beta chain sequences, a statistical classification framework was built. A later analysis assigned V and J genes by comparing TCR nucleotide sequences with IMGT/GENE-DB human TR gene sequences. Using the TCRdist pipeline, a later analysis assigned CDR3 sequences along with most-parsimonious VDJ recombination scenarios. In a later analysis, every TCR beta chain was defined by the combination of its CDR3 amino acid sequence and its V-gene family, and reads without a unique V-gene family were dropped. To address suspected cross-contamination and a sequencing artifact, a later analysis removed approximately 600 highly shared, low-generation-probability nucleotide sequences. For each public chain, a later analysis derived a clonal expansion index from normalized ranks of inferred template counts within each repertoire. In a later analysis, generation probabilities were computed using a VDJ recombination model fitted to out-of-frame rearrangements, and the results were checked against IGoR. Hypergeometric tests were used in a later analysis to score TCR-TCR, TCR-HLA and TCR-CMV co-occurrence, with a repertoire-size bias correction applied to the TCR pairs. False discovery rates were estimated in a later analysis by permuting HLA or CMV assignments 20 times. In a later analysis, co-occurring TCRs were grouped using DBSCAN, and TCRdist sequence similarity was added for clustering within HLA-allele-positive subsets. Co-occurrence clustering excluded repertoires with fewer than 30,000 or more than 120,000 public chains, plus five with anomalous nucleotide sharing. In TCRdb, the immuneACCESS table is reduced to in-frame sequences with V and J assigned. These tables do not hold every clone; where another copy was compared, an unresolved V gene accounts for under half, and the others remain unexplained. V and J calls plus clone size are reproduced from that table; the DNA served to infer D and trimming. The sample contains around 150,000 clones, about 79% of them found a single time. Approximately 0.89% of the sample comes from the top ten.

After removal of 3 bases from V and 1 base from J, the junction retains 11 bases not matched to a gene. Spanning cysteine to phenylalanine, the CDR3 consists of 18 amino acids. Only the CDR3 DNA is retained, 54 bases long and in frame from the first base. CDR1 and CDR2, looked up from the germline V gene, are SGHDT and YYEEEE. The sequenced material came from PBMCs. The chain uses TRBV5-6 and TRBJ1-5, and TRBD1 matches 9 of the central bases. The clonotype originates from a woman in her forties or fifties in good health and CMV-seropositive. Here is the DNA: TGTGCCAGCAGCTGGACGGGACAGGGAAGTGGGAGCAATCAGCCCCAGCATTTT. Its product reads: CASSWTGQGSGSNQPQHF.